This T cell receptor beta chain was identified in a study of identical twins. General study points: In cord blood, abundant beta clonotypes had fewer insertions; memory showed no trend.

Points on this clonotype: Its target is not known.

After template switching added a universal primer site, the resulting cDNA carried unique molecular identifiers. TCRdb re-analysed the 5' RACE reads in MiXCR, keeping a single row per CDR3 protein. The sample yields approximately 500,000 distinct CDR3 sequences, about 24% seen once. V was cut by 4 bases and J by 1 base, with 7 bases left in between. Germline CDR1 reads ENHRY; CDR2 reads SYGVKD. This CDR3 comprises 13 residues. A further study also used this sample, focusing on T cells expressing NK-cell markers. That source notes: The TCR beta repertoires originated in sorted CD3+CD56+NKG2C+, CD3+CD56+NKG2C- and CD3+CD56-NKG2C+ T cells. About 1.0-7.5% of CD8+ T cells in about six donors belonged to dominant NKG2C+ clonotypes.

This TCR was sampled from a woman younger than 35 in good health. The sequenced sample consisted of CD4+ T cells sorted from blood. The J gene is TRBJ1-1, the V gene TRBV10-3; no reliable D call. The CDR3, as DNA: TGTGCCATCAGTGCCAGGACGAACACTGAAGCTTTCTTT. This encodes CAISARTNTEAFF.